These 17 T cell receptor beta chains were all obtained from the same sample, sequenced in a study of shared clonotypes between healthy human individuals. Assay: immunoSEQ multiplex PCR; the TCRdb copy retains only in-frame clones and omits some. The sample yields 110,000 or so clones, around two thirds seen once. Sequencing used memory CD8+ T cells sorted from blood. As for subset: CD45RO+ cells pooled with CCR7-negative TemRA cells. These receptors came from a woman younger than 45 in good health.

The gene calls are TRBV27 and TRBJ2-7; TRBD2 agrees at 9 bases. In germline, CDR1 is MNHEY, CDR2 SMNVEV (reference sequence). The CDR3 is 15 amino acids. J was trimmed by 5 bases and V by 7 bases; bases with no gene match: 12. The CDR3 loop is CASTSPAGGPHEQYF. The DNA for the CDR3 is TGTGCCAGCACCTCCCCCGCGGGAGGGCCGCACGAGCAGTACTTC.

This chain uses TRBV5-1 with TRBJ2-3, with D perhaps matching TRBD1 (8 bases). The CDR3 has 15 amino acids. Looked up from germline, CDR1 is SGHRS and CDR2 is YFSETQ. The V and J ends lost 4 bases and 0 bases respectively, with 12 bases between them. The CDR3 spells CASSGQGGSTDTQYF. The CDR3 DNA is TGCGCCAGCAGCGGACAGGGAGGGAGCACAGATACGCAGTATTTT.

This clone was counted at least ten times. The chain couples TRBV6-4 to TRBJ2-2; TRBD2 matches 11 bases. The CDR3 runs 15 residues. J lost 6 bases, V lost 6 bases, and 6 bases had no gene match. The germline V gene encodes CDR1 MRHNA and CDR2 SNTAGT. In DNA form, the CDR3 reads TGTGCCAGCAGAACTAGCGGGAGTGGCTCCGGGGAGCTGTTTTTT. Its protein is CASRTSGSGSGELFF.

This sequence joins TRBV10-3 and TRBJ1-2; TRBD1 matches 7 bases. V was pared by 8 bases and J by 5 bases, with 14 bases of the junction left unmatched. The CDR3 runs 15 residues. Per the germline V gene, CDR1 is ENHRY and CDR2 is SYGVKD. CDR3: CAILDDRAHRYGYTF. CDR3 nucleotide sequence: TGTGCCATCCTAGACGACAGGGCCCACAGGTATGGCTACACCTTC.

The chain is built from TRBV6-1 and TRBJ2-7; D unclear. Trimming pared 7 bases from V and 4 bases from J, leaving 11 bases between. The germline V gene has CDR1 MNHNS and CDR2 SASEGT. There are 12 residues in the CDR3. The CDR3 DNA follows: TGTGCCAGCATGGACGGTCAGTACGAGCAGTACTTC. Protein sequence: CASMDGQYEQYF.

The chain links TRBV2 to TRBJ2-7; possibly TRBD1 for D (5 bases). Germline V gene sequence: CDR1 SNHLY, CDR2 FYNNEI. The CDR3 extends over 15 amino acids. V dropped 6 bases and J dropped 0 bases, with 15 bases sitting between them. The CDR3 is CASSLYQGSSYEQYF. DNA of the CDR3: TGTGCCAGCAGCTTATATCAGGGTTCCTCCTACGAGCAGTACTTC. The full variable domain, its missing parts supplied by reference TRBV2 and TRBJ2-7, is EPEVTQTPSHQVTQMGQEVILRCVPISNHLYFYWYRQILGQKVEFLVSFYNNEISEKSEIFDDQFSVERPDGSNFTLKIRSTKLEDSAMYFCASSLYQGSSYEQYFGPGTRLTVT.

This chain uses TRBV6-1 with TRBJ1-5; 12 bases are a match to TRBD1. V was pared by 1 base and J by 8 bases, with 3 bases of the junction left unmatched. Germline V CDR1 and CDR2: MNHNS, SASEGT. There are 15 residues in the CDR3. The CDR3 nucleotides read TGTGCCAGCAGTGAAGGGGGACAGGGGGCTAAGCCCCAGCATTTT. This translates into CASSEGGQGAKPQHF.

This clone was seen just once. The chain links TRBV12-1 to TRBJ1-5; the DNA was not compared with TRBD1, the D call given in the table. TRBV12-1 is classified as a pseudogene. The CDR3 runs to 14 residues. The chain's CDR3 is CASSQDRGNQPQHF. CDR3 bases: TGTGCCAGCAGTCAGGACAGGGGTAATCAGCCCCAGCATTTT.

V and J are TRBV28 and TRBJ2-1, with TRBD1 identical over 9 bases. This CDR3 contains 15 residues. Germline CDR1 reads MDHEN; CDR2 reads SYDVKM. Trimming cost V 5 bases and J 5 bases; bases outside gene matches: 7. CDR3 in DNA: TGTGCCAGCAGTCCACAGGGACAGGGAAACAATGAGCAGTTCTTC. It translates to CASSPQGQGNNEQFF.

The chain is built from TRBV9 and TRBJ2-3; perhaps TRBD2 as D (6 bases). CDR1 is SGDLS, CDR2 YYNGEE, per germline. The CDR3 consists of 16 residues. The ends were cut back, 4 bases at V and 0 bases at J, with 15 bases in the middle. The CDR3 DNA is TGTGCCAGCAGCCCCAGAGCGGGCACTAGCACAGATACGCAGTATTTT. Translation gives CASSPRAGTSTDTQYF.

CDR3 residues: CASSLGQELEQYF. The CDR3 region has the DNA TGTGCCAGCAGTTTGGGGCAGGAACTCGAGCAGTACTTC. The rearrangement joins TRBV28 to TRBJ2-7; D perhaps matches TRBD1 (5 bases). V was clipped by 3 bases and J by 6 bases, with 12 bases between them. CDR3 length: 13 residues. Germline CDR1 MDHEN, CDR2 SYDVKM.

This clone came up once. The chain's CDR3 is CASRRGRGYEQYF. DNA for the CDR3: TGTGCCAGCAGACGCGGACGGGGGTACGAGCAGTACTTC. The V call is TRBV11-2, the J call TRBJ2-7, with D perhaps TRBD2 (6 bases). This CDR3 spans 13 amino acids. The germline V and J ends were trimmed by 6 bases and 4 bases, with 13 bases remaining between them. In germline, CDR1 is SGHAT, CDR2 FQNNGV.

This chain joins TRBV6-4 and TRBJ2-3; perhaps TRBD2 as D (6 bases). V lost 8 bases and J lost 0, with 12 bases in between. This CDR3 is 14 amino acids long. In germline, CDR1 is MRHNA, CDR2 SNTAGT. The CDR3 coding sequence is TGTGCCAGCGGCCGGGACTCGAGCACAGATACGCAGTATTTT. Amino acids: CASGRDSSTDTQYF.

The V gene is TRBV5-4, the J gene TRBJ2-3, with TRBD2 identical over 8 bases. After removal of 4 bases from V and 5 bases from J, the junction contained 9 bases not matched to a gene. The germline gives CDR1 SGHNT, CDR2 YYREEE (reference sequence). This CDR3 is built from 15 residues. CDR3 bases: TGTGCCAGCAGCCGCGAAGGGACTAGTTTAGATACGCAGTATTTT. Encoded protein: CASSREGTSLDTQYF.

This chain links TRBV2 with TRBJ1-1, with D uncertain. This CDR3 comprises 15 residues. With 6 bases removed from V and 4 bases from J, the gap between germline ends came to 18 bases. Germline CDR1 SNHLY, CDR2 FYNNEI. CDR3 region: CASSGISLGSTEAFF. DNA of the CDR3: TGTGCCAGCAGCGGAATATCATTGGGAAGCACTGAAGCTTTCTTT. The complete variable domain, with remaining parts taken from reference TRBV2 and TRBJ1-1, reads EPEVTQTPSHQVTQMGQEVILRCVPISNHLYFYWYRQILGQKVEFLVSFYNNEISEKSEIFDDQFSVERPDGSNFTLKIRSTKLEDSAMYFCASSGISLGSTEAFFGQGTRLTVV.

This CDR3 is CASSQEEGVRTNEKLFF. CDR3 bases: TGTGCCAGCAGCCAAGAAGAAGGTGTCCGAACTAATGAAAAACTGTTTTTT. This chain uses TRBV14 with TRBJ1-4; D is ambiguous. V was cut by 0 bases and J by 1 base, with 12 bases left in between. CDR1 and CDR2 (germline): SGHDN, FVKESK. The CDR3 spans 17 residues.

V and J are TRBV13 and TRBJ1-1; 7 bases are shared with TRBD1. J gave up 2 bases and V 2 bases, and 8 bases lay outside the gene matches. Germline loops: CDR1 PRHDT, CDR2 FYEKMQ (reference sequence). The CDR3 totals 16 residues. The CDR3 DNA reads TGTGCCAGCAGCTTAAGCGCGGGACAGCCAAACACTGAAGCTTTCTTT. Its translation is CASSLSAGQPNTEAFF.